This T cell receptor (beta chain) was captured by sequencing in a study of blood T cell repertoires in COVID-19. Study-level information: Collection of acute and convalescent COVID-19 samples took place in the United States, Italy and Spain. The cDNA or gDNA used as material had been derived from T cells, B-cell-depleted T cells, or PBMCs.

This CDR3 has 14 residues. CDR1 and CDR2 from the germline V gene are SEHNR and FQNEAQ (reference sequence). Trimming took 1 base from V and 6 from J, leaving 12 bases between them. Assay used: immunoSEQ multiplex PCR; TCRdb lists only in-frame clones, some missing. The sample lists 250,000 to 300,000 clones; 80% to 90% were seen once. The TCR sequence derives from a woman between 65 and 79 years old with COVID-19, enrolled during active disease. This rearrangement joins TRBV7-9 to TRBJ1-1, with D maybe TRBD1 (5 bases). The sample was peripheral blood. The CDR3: CASSLGGEVAEAFF. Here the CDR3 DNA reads TGTGCCAGCAGCTTAGGAGGGGAGGTCGCTGAAGCTTTCTTT.